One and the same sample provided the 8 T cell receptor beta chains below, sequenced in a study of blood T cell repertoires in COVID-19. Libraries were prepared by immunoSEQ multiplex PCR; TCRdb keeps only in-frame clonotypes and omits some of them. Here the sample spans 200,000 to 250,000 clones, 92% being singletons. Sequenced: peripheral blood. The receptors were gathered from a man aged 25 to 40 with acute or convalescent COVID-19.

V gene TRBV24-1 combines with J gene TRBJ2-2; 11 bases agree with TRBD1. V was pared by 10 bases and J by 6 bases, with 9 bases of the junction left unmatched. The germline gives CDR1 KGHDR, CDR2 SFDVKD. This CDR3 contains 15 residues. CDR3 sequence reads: CATGGTGGYSGELFF. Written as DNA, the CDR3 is TGTGCCACGGGTGGGACAGGGGGTTACTCCGGGGAGCTGTTTTTT.

The CDR3 reads CAWSVLTTAETQYF. CDR3 in DNA: TGTGCCTGGAGTGTCCTTACTACCGCAGAGACCCAGTACTTC. This chain joins TRBV30 and TRBJ2-5; D not certain. V lost 0 bases and J 4 bases, leaving 12 bases between the germline ends. The CDR3 sequence is 14 residues long. Germline V gene lookup returns CDR1 GTSNPN and CDR2 SVGIG (reference sequence).

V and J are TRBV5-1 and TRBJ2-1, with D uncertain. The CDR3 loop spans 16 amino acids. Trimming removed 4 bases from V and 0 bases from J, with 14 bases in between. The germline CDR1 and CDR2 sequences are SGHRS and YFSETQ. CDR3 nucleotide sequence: TGCGCCAGCAGCCGAGACCTAGATCCCTCCTACAATGAGCAGTTCTTC. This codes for CASSRDLDPSYNEQFF.

Here the CDR3 DNA reads TGTGCCAGCAGCCATTCAGGACTATACGGTATGCAGTATTTT. This codes for CASSHSGLYGMQYF. The chain has TRBV7-9 and TRBJ2-3; a possible D gene is TRBD2 (6 bases). Looked up from germline, CDR1 is SEHNR and CDR2 is FQNEAQ (reference sequence). CDR3 length: 14 residues. Deletions cut 5 bases from V and 11 bases from J, with 20 bases between.

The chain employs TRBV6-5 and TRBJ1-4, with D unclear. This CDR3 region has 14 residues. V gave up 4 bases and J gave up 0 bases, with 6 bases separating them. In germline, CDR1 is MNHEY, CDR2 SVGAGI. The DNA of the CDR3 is TGTGCCAGCAGTTTCCGTGCAACTAATGAAAAACTGTTTTTT. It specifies CASSFRATNEKLFF.

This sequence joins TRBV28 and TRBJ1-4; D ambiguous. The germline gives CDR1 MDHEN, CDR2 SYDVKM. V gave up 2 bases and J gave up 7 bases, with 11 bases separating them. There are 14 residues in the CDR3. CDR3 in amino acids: CASSLDIISEKLFF. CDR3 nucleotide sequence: TGTGCCAGCAGTTTAGACATTATCAGTGAAAAACTGTTTTTT.

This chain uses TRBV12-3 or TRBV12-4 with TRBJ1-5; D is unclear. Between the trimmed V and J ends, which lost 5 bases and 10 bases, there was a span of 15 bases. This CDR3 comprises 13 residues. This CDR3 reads CASSRGAISPQHF. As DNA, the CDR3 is TGTGCCAGCAGTCGTGGAGCAATCAGCCCCCAGCATTTT.

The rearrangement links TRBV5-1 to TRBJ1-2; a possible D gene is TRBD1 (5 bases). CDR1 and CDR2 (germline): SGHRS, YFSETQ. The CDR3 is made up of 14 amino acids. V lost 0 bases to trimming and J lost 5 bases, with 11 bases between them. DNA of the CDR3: TGCGCCAGCAGCTTGGGGCAGGGTTTGTATGGCTACACCTTC. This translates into CASSLGQGLYGYTF.